The 24 T cell receptor beta chains below were found in one sample sequenced in a study of T cell responses to AZD1222 COVID-19 vaccine. Libraries were prepared by immunoSEQ multiplex PCR; TCRdb keeps only in-frame clonotypes and omits some of them. Among about 130,000 clones listed, over 75% were seen once. The material sequenced was peripheral blood, taken on day 0 of AZD1222 vaccination. Every receptor here comes from an adult in good health.

This clone was seen once. The CDR3 here is CASSSVGQGMFWGNSPLHF. The CDR3 DNA reads TGTGCCAGTAGCTCCGTAGGACAGGGGATGTTTTGGGGTAATTCACCCCTCCACTTT. The chain employs TRBV19 and TRBJ1-6; the match to TRBD1 covers 9 bases. V was pared by 6 bases and J by 6 bases, with 18 bases of the junction left unmatched. CDR3 length: 19 amino acids. Germline V CDR1 and CDR2: LNHDA, SQIVND (reference sequence).

This clone was detected only once. The V gene is TRBV27, the J gene TRBJ2-7, with 10 bases fitting TRBD2. Trimming cost V 3 bases and J 2 bases; bases outside gene matches: 4. The CDR3 covers 15 residues. Per germline, CDR1 MNHEY and CDR2 SMNVEV (reference sequence). The CDR3 nucleotides are TGTGCCAGCAGTTTCGGGACTAGCGTGCCCTACGAGCAGTACTTC. It translates to CASSFGTSVPYEQYF.

The V call is TRBV27, the J call TRBJ2-5; D remains unclear. V was trimmed by 4 bases and J by 5 bases, leaving 17 bases between them. This CDR3 spans 15 amino acids. Germline lookup yields CDR1 MNHEY and CDR2 SMNVEV (reference sequence). This CDR3 reads CASSSWAAKVETQYF. The DNA of the CDR3 is TGTGCCAGCAGTTCCTGGGCGGCAAAAGTGGAGACCCAGTACTTC.

CDR3 bases: TGTGCCAGCAGGTCGGACACTGAAGCTTTCTTT. Translated: CASRSDTEAFF. This chain uses TRBV28 with TRBJ1-1, with D hard to call. The CDR3 spans 11 residues. The V and J ends lost 6 bases and 3 bases respectively, with 5 bases between them. The germline gives CDR1 MDHEN, CDR2 SYDVKM.

The chain has TRBV7-8 and TRBJ2-7, with 10 nucleotides matching TRBD2. The CDR3 totals 18 residues. CDR1 and CDR2 from the germline V gene are SGHVS and FQNEAQ. V trimming: 3 bases; J trimming: 4 bases; junction bases outside the gene matches: 15. The CDR3 spells CASSFGRGASGRGYEQYF. CDR3 DNA sequence: TGTGCCAGCAGCTTCGGCAGGGGCGCTAGCGGGAGAGGATACGAGCAGTACTTC.

The chain combines TRBV5-4 with TRBJ2-1, with a tentative D call TRBD1 (6 bases). CDR1 is SGHNT, CDR2 YYREEE, per germline (reference sequence). V was clipped by 4 bases and J by 0 bases, with 11 bases between them. The CDR3 length is 15 residues. CDR3 residues: CASSGGAPSYNEQFF. The CDR3 DNA sequence: TGTGCCAGCAGCGGGGGCGCTCCCTCCTACAATGAGCAGTTCTTC.

The gene calls are TRBV3-1 (or the pseudogene TRBV3-2) and TRBJ1-3; the D gene is possibly TRBD1 (6 bases). CDR1 is LGHDT, CDR2 YNNKEL, per germline (reference sequence). The V end was cut by 5 bases, the J end by 0 bases, with 14 bases between. CDR3 length: 16 amino acids. The CDR3 DNA reads as TGTGCCAGCAGCAAGCTGGGGGGCCCCTCTGGAAACACCATATATTTT. It is translated as CASSKLGGPSGNTIYF.

The chain has TRBV5-1 and TRBJ1-2; perhaps TRBD1 as D (5 bases). The CDR3 is 13 residues long. Germline V gene sequence: CDR1 SGHRS, CDR2 YFSETQ. Trimming took off 4 bases at V and 8 bases at J, with 15 bases between the two ends. CDR3 in DNA: TGCGCCAGCAGCCTGGGATCGGGGGAGGGCTACACCTTC. It is translated as CASSLGSGEGYTF.

J is TRBJ2-7 and V is TRBV5-1; D is uncertain. This CDR3 comprises 14 residues. Germline V CDR1 and CDR2: SGHRS, YFSETQ. V was shortened by 1 base and J by 6 bases, with 14 bases between the two germline ends. The chain's CDR3 is CASSLSSAGPEQYF. CDR3 nucleotides: TGCGCCAGCAGCTTGAGTTCCGCCGGTCCCGAGCAGTACTTC.

Worth noting for this clone: The junction and the germline gene differ at one end; a read error may be behind it. The chain carries TRBV7-7 and TRBJ2-2; D is possibly TRBD1 (5 bases). Germline values: CDR1 SSHAT, CDR2 FNYEAQ (reference sequence). This CDR3 is 14 amino acids long. The CDR3 sequence is CASSLGQNTGELFF. Here the CDR3 DNA reads TGTGCTAGCAGCTTAGGACAGAACACCGGGGAGCTGTTTTTT.

This chain joins TRBV6-5 and TRBJ2-7; D is possibly TRBD1 or TRBD2 (5 bases each). From germline, CDR1 is MNHEY and CDR2 SVGAGI. The CDR3 contains 13 residues. V dropped 0 bases and J dropped 10 bases, with 13 bases sitting between them. This CDR3 is CASSYSGFGDQYF. CDR3 in DNA: TGTGCCAGCAGTTACTCGGGGTTCGGGGACCAGTACTTC.

J is TRBJ1-6 and V is TRBV20-1; D call uncertain. Germline values: CDR1 DFQATT, CDR2 SNEGSKA (reference sequence). This CDR3 has 16 amino acids. The V gene lost 3 bases and the J gene lost 0 bases, with 12 bases spanning the gap. DNA of the CDR3: TGCAGTGCTAGTAAGGGAGGGAGCTCCTATAATTCACCCCTCCACTTT. Residues: CSASKGGSSYNSPLHF.

The chain has TRBV4-1 and TRBJ2-5, with TRBD1 matching over 8 bases. Germline values: CDR1 MGHRA, CDR2 YSYEKL. CDR3 length: 15 amino acids. V shed 4 bases and J 3 bases; nucleotides not matched to a gene: 7. CDR3 nucleotide sequence: TGCGCCAGCAGCCGCTGGACAGGGCGGGAAGAGACCCAGTACTTC. Encoded protein: CASSRWTGREETQYF.

The chain links TRBV27 to TRBJ1-5, with 11 bases that match TRBD1. Trimming removed 3 bases from V and 1 base from J; junction bases left unmatched: 8. Germline values: CDR1 MNHEY, CDR2 SMNVEV (reference sequence). This CDR3 has 18 residues. CDR3 residues: CASSLSPWDRGSNQPQHF. The CDR3, as DNA: TGTGCCAGCAGTTTGTCCCCTTGGGACAGGGGGAGCAATCAGCCCCAGCATTTT.

The gene calls are TRBV5-1 and TRBJ1-2; tentatively, D is TRBD1 (5 bases). The germline V gene encodes CDR1 SGHRS and CDR2 YFSETQ. CDR3 length: 14 amino acids. The germline V and J ends were trimmed by 3 bases and 2 bases, with 11 bases remaining between them. For the CDR3, the DNA is TGCGCCAGCAGCTCGGGACGGCCGAACTATGGCTACACCTTC. This sequence encodes CASSSGRPNYGYTF.

The rearrangement uses TRBV28 and TRBJ1-1; possible D gene TRBD1, 6 bases. V dropped 6 bases and J dropped 3 bases, with 14 bases sitting between them. The CDR3 has 14 residues. In germline, CDR1 is MDHEN, CDR2 SYDVKM. CDR3 nucleotides: TGTGCCAGCAGATCAGGACAGAGGGACACTGAAGCTTTCTTT. It encodes CASRSGQRDTEAFF.

The CDR3 is CASTLRDRDEQYF. CDR3 DNA sequence: TGTGCCAGCACCCTCCGGGACAGGGACGAGCAGTACTTC. V is TRBV6-5 and J is TRBJ2-7, with 9 bases aligning to TRBD1. The CDR3 spans 13 residues. Germline V gene sequence: CDR1 MNHEY, CDR2 SVGAGI. The trim removed 7 bases at V and 5 bases at J, leaving 6 bases unmatched.

This chain links TRBV24-1 with TRBJ1-5; 8 nucleotides align to TRBD1. The CDR3 is 17 residues long. CDR1 and CDR2 (germline): KGHDR, SFDVKD. The trim removed 1 base at V and 0 bases at J, leaving 4 bases unmatched. CDR3 nucleotides: TGTGCCACCAGTGATTTTGCCGGGACAGGTAGCAATCAGCCCCAGCATTTT. Translation gives CATSDFAGTGSNQPQHF.

Comments on this clone: Germline and junction disagree at one end, which may indicate a read error. The J gene is TRBJ1-1, the V gene TRBV15; D might be TRBD1 (6 bases). Germline-derived CDR1 and CDR2 are LNHNV and YYDKDF (reference sequence). There are 17 residues in the CDR3. The CDR3 sequence is CATSRDQRQATLLGGIF. Here the CDR3 DNA reads TGTGCCACCAGCAGAGATCAAAGACAGGCCACCCTATTGGGGGGAATCTTT.

V is TRBV15 and J is TRBJ2-7; D remains unclear. This CDR3 is built from 14 residues. The germline V gene has CDR1 LNHNV and CDR2 YYDKDF (reference sequence). The V and J ends lost 3 bases and 1 base respectively, with 10 bases between them. The CDR3 sequence is CATSSETGSYEQYF. CDR3 nucleotides: TGTGCCACCAGCAGCGAGACGGGTTCCTACGAGCAGTACTTC.

On this clone: The sample contains more than one DNA sequence encoding this CDR3. This chain uses TRBV29-1 with TRBJ2-3, with 9 bases that match TRBD2. With V trimmed by 1 base and J by 0 bases, 2 bases remained unmatched. The CDR3 has 15 residues. Germline V gene lookup returns CDR1 SQVTM and CDR2 ANQGSEA. In DNA form, the CDR3 reads TGCAGCGTTGAAGGAACTAGCGGGAGCACAGATACGCAGTATTTT. It specifies CSVEGTSGSTDTQYF.

This rearrangement joins TRBV5-4 to TRBJ2-7; TRBD2 aligns across 7 bases. The CDR3 has 15 residues. Germline trimming cut 3 bases from V and 3 bases from J; bases unmatched to any gene: 9. Germline values: CDR1 SGHNT, CDR2 YYREEE (reference sequence). CDR3 sequence reads: CASSSGQRGDYEQYF. The DNA of the CDR3 is TGTGCCAGCAGCTCCGGTCAACGGGGGGACTACGAGCAGTACTTC.

The V gene is TRBV3-1 (or the pseudogene TRBV3-2), the J gene TRBJ2-5; 8 nucleotides agree with TRBD2. CDR1 is LGHDT and CDR2 is YNNKEL in the germline V gene (reference sequence). Unmatched junction bases numbered 8, after V lost 1 base and J lost 4 bases. The CDR3 is 16 residues long. This CDR3 reads CASSQVPAGVRETQYF. As DNA, the CDR3 is TGTGCCAGCAGCCAAGTCCCAGCGGGAGTAAGAGAGACCCAGTACTTC.

V is TRBV27 and J is TRBJ2-5, with D tentatively TRBD2 (6 bases). Germline V gene lookup returns CDR1 MNHEY and CDR2 SMNVEV (reference sequence). V dropped 2 bases and J dropped 14 bases, with 24 bases sitting between them. CDR3 length: 15 residues. The DNA of the CDR3 is TGTGCCAGCAGTTTAGAGGGAGGCTTTGGGGGAAAAACCTACTTC. Its protein product is CASSLEGGFGGKTYF.